This TCR beta chain was recovered during a study of blood T cells in healthy people across ages. A J-beta primer mix and a sample-barcoded 5' primer were used in a second PCR of about 7 to 12 cycles. TCRdb re-called the 5' RACE reads through MiXCR, storing one row per CDR3 protein. Of roughly 570,000 distinct CDR3 sequences in the sample, about 25% were seen once. Germline CDR1 is SNHLY and CDR2 is FYNNEI. J was trimmed by 2 bases and V by 7 bases; bases with no gene match: 1. The CDR3 spans 12 residues. Study-wide results and caveats: Per million T cells, TCR beta diversity dropped about linearly as age rose.

This clonotype was found a few times. Its antigen is not identified. The TCR originated in a woman between 70 and 85 years old in good health. The sequencing input was blood. The chain is built from TRBV2 and TRBJ2-5; the match to TRBD1 covers 7 bases. In nucleotides, the CDR3 is TGTGCCAGCAAGGGACAGCAAGAGACCCAGTACTTC. Translating gives CASKGQQETQYF.